These 29 T cell receptor beta chains originate from one sample sequenced in a study of T cells in Graves' hyperthyroidism and ophthalmopathy. RNA transcripts were the template for amplifying TCR beta CDR3 regions. Researchers ran a first-round RT-PCR on the TCR CDR3 using the HTBI primer set. Each CDR3 protein gets one entry after TCRdb re-called the multiplex PCR reads with MiXCR. The table has roughly 660,000 distinct CDR3 sequences, around 15% seen once. The source material was blood. These receptors all stem from a man over 45 with Graves' hyperthyroidism.

This clonotype has more than one count but fewer than ten. The V and J genes are TRBV20-1 and TRBJ2-2; weak D call: TRBD1 (6 bases). V lost 5 bases and J 2 bases, leaving 9 bases between the germline ends. This CDR3 has 13 amino acids. The V gene's germline CDR1 is DFQATT and CDR2 SNEGSKA (reference sequence). DNA of the CDR3: TGCAGTGCTCGGGACACCAACACCGGGGAGCTGTTTTTT. It yields the protein CSARDTNTGELFF.

This clonotype was counted many times. This chain joins TRBV20-1 and TRBJ2-1; 9 nucleotides match TRBD2. The germline V gene has CDR1 DFQATT and CDR2 SNEGSKA (reference sequence). CDR3 size: 14 residues. The ends lost 4 bases at V and 2 bases at J; junction bases unmatched: 3. CDR3 residues: CSATGGRAYNEQFF. CDR3 sequence (DNA): TGCAGTGCTACGGGCGGGAGGGCCTACAATGAGCAGTTCTTC.

The gene calls are TRBV7-2 and TRBJ2-1; a possible D gene is TRBD1 (5 bases). Germline assignment: CDR1 SGHTA and CDR2 FQGNSA. The CDR3 is 13 residues long. With 2 bases removed from V and 5 bases from J, the gap between germline ends came to 7 bases. The CDR3 coding sequence is TGTGCCAGCAGCTTAACAGGTCACAATGAGCAGTTCTTC. It yields the protein CASSLTGHNEQFF.

The V and J genes are TRBV5-6 and TRBJ2-5; 15 positions agree with TRBD2. CDR3 length: 17 residues. V dropped 4 bases and J dropped 5; count of bases not matched to a gene: 9. Germline values: CDR1 SGHDT, CDR2 YYEEEE. The CDR3 coding sequence is TGTGCCAGCAGCCCGCGCGGACTAGCGGGAGGGTGGGAGACCCAGTACTTC. As protein: CASSPRGLAGGWETQYF.

This clonotype occurred many times. The J gene is TRBJ2-1, the V gene TRBV6-1; TRBD2 matches at 12 bases. The CDR3 is made up of 15 amino acids. Germline CDR1 and CDR2: MNHNS and SASEGT. With 2 bases clipped from V and 9 bases from J, the junction kept 5 bases outside the gene matches. CDR3 coding DNA: TGTGCCAGCAGTGAAAGACTAGCGGGAGCCCGTGAGCAGTTCTTC. Encoded protein: CASSERLAGAREQFF.

The sample holds a few counts of this clonotype. The chain uses TRBV5-1 and TRBJ2-1, with 7 bases identical to TRBD2. V lost 2 bases and J lost 0; bases outside the gene matches: 5. CDR1 SGHRS and CDR2 YFSETQ come from the germline V gene. The length of the CDR3 is 16 residues. The CDR3 loop is CASSFLAASSYNEQFF. CDR3 nucleotides: TGCGCCAGCAGCTTTCTAGCGGCTAGCTCCTACAATGAGCAGTTCTTC. Looking up the rest from reference TRBV5-1 and TRBJ2-1 gives the full variable domain: KAGVTQTPRYLIKTRGQQVTLSCSPISGHRSVSWYQQTPGQGLQFLFEYFSETQRNKGNFPGRFSGRQFSNSRSEMNVSTLELGDSALYLCASSFLAASSYNEQFFGPGTRLTVL.

This clonotype was counted ten times or more. This chain connects TRBV7-2 to TRBJ1-5; perhaps TRBD1 as D (6 bases). The V end lost 5 bases, the J end lost 6 bases, and 14 bases lay between the germline ends. There are 14 residues in the CDR3. CDR1 and CDR2 (germline): SGHTA, FQGNSA. The CDR3 DNA is TGTGCCAGCAGCACGTTGGTACAGGGTCAGCCCCAGCATTTT. It yields the protein CASSTLVQGQPQHF.

A few counts support this clonotype. This sequence joins TRBV19 and TRBJ2-2; 10 nucleotides line up with TRBD2. Trimming removed 5 bases from V and 6 bases from J; junction bases left unmatched: 9. The CDR3 extends over 16 amino acids. CDR1 and CDR2 from the germline V gene are LNHDA and SQIVND (reference sequence). CDR3: CASSPGLAAGAGELFF. For the CDR3, the DNA is TGTGCCAGTAGTCCCGGACTAGCGGCGGGAGCCGGGGAGCTGTTTTTT.

The genes are TRBV19 and TRBJ1-5; D gene uncertain. V was trimmed by 3 bases and J by 4 bases, leaving 10 bases between them. This CDR3 has 14 amino acids. The germline CDR1 and CDR2 sequences are LNHDA and SQIVND (reference sequence). Here the CDR3 DNA reads TGTGCCAGTAGTATTTTTCGCAGTAATCAGCCCCAGCATTTT. Translation: CASSIFRSNQPQHF.

This clonotype was counted ten times or more. This chain joins TRBV7-9 and TRBJ2-6; D tentatively reads TRBD1 or TRBD2 (5 bases each). The CDR3 totals 16 residues. CDR1 and CDR2 from the germline V gene are SEHNR and FQNEAQ (reference sequence). The V and J ends lost 6 bases and 0 bases respectively, with 12 bases between them. The CDR3 nucleotides are TGTGCCAGCAGACCGGGGCCCAGCTCTGGGGCCAACGTCCTGACTTTC. Amino acid sequence: CASRPGPSSGANVLTF.

V usage is TRBV30 and J usage is TRBJ1-5; D might be TRBD1 (6 bases). This CDR3 has 13 residues. The ends were cut back, 1 base at V and 6 bases at J, with 10 bases in the middle. Per germline, CDR1 GTSNPN and CDR2 SVGIG (reference sequence). The CDR3 reads CAWSAQGRQPQHF. CDR3 sequence (DNA): TGTGCCTGGAGTGCACAGGGCCGTCAGCCCCAGCATTTT.

There are many counts of this clonotype. The rearrangement links TRBV28 to TRBJ1-1; D gene unclear. Trimming took off 10 bases at V and 2 bases at J, with 11 bases between the two ends. There are 12 residues in the CDR3. Germline V gene lookup returns CDR1 MDHEN and CDR2 SYDVKM. CDR3 DNA: TGTGCCATCAAGACGGTAAACACTGAAGCTTTCTTT. Translation: CAIKTVNTEAFF.

The rearrangement links TRBV5-4 to TRBJ1-2; D possibly corresponds to TRBD1 (5 bases). The CDR3 extends over 14 amino acids. CDR1 and CDR2 from the germline V gene are SGHNT and YYREEE (reference sequence). V lost 0 bases to trimming and J lost 3 bases, with 9 bases between them. The CDR3 reads CASSLEAGHYGYTF. CDR3 in DNA: TGTGCCAGCAGCTTGGAGGCAGGGCACTATGGCTACACCTTC.

At least ten counts were recorded for this clonotype. This rearrangement joins TRBV6-1 to TRBJ1-3, with a weak D call TRBD1 (5 bases). The germline gives CDR1 MNHNS, CDR2 SASEGT. CDR3 size: 15 residues. V was pared by 0 bases and J by 1 base, with 7 bases between. The CDR3 protein is CASSEAAGSGNTIYF. The CDR3 bases are TGTGCCAGCAGTGAAGCGGCAGGGTCTGGAAACACCATATATTTT.

The V call is TRBV5-1, the J call TRBJ2-1, with TRBD2 matching 7 bases. The CDR3 loop spans 16 amino acids. From germline, CDR1 is SGHRS and CDR2 YFSETQ. V shed 5 bases, J shed 3 bases, and the junction held 11 bases outside the gene matches. DNA for the CDR3: TGCGCCAGCAGGTTCGAAAGCGGGACCCTCTACAATGAGCAGTTCTTC. It yields the protein CASRFESGTLYNEQFF.

V and J are TRBV4-1 and TRBJ2-1, with TRBD2 matching 12 bases. After removal of 3 bases from V and 6 bases from J, the junction contained 3 bases not matched to a gene. Germline CDR1 and CDR2: MGHRA and YSYEKL. The CDR3 runs to 15 residues. In DNA form, the CDR3 reads TGCGCCAGCAGCCACCTAGCGGGAGGGGGCAATGAGCAGTTCTTC. This sequence encodes CASSHLAGGGNEQFF.

This clonotype was counted at least ten times. The V gene is TRBV12-3 or TRBV12-4, the J gene TRBJ1-5; no firm D call. With 5 bases removed from V and 4 bases from J, the gap between germline ends came to 12 bases. The CDR3 totals 14 residues. Here the CDR3 reads CASSRGQLNQPQHF. CDR3 in DNA: TGTGCCAGCAGTCGCGGGCAGCTGAATCAGCCCCAGCATTTT.

For the CDR3, the DNA is TGCAGTGCTAGGAGCCCAGCGTACATCTACGAGCAGTACTTC. It encodes CSARSPAYIYEQYF. V is TRBV20-1 and J is TRBJ2-7; D is uncertain. CDR3 length: 14 amino acids. V lost 3 bases, J lost 3 bases, and 15 bases lay in between. In germline, CDR1 is DFQATT, CDR2 SNEGSKA (reference sequence).

This clonotype has at least ten counts. This rearrangement joins TRBV27 to TRBJ2-1, with D perhaps TRBD2 (5 bases). V was shortened by 3 bases and J by 3 bases, with 15 bases between the two germline ends. Germline values: CDR1 MNHEY, CDR2 SMNVEV (reference sequence). The CDR3 is 16 amino acids. CDR3: CASSLIGGGLYNEQFF. CDR3 sequence (DNA): TGTGCCAGCAGTTTGATCGGTGGAGGCCTCTACAATGAGCAGTTCTTC.

The chain combines TRBV11-2 with TRBJ2-1; no clear D gene. The germline V and J ends were trimmed by 1 base and 5 bases, with 12 bases remaining between them. The CDR3 has 15 amino acids. CDR1 is SGHAT, CDR2 FQNNGV, per germline. The CDR3 sequence: CASSLGLGSDNEQFF. In DNA, the CDR3 is TGTGCCAGCAGCTTAGGACTGGGGTCCGACAATGAGCAGTTCTTC.

This clonotype was counted ten times or more. The gene calls are TRBV12-3 or TRBV12-4 and TRBJ2-7, with TRBD1 matching 9 bases. V was pared by 6 bases and J by 6 bases, with 9 bases of the junction left unmatched. This CDR3 is 14 amino acids long. In DNA form, the CDR3 reads TGTGCCAGCAGGGCCGGGACAGGGCGTTTCGAGCAGTACTTC. It yields the protein CASRAGTGRFEQYF.

The sample holds a few counts of this clonotype. V usage is TRBV29-1 and J usage is TRBJ2-1; 8 bases fit TRBD2. This CDR3 has 14 residues. CDR1 SQVTM and CDR2 ANQGSEA come from the germline V gene. Unmatched junction bases numbered 3, after V lost 3 bases and J lost 2 bases. The CDR3 bases are TGCAGCGTTGACCGGGAGGGAACCTACAATGAGCAGTTCTTC. Its translation is CSVDREGTYNEQFF.

As to this clonotype: At one of its ends the junction is not consistent with the germline gene, which may arise from a read error. J is TRBJ2-1 and V is TRBV11-1, with D possibly being TRBD2 (7 bases). This CDR3 comprises 15 residues. Germline CDR1 SGHAT, CDR2 FQDESV (reference sequence). CDR3 region: CVSSRNLAEGGEQFF. CDR3 DNA sequence: TGTGTCAGCAGTCGGAATCTAGCGGAGGGGGGGGAGCAGTTCTTC.

On this clonotype: This could be a read error, since a much larger clone is one nucleotide away. The chain links TRBV7-9 to TRBJ2-1, with 9 bases fitting TRBD2. CDR3 length: 16 residues. CDR1 and CDR2 from the germline V gene are SEHNR and FQNEAQ (reference sequence). J gave up 6 bases and V 4 bases, and 10 bases lay outside the gene matches. The CDR3 DNA follows: TGTGCCAGCAGCTCAGAGGGACTAGCTCCGATCAATGAGCAGTTCTTC. This sequence encodes CASSSEGLAPINEQFF.

The chain employs TRBV20-1 and TRBJ1-2, with no clear D. Looked up from germline, CDR1 is DFQATT and CDR2 is SNEGSKA (reference sequence). This CDR3 is 15 amino acids long. Trimming shortened V by 3 bases and J by 0 bases, and 14 bases separated the two germline ends. CDR3 amino acids: CSASETRKTNYGYTF. CDR3 DNA: TGCAGTGCTAGTGAGACCCGGAAGACTAACTATGGCTACACCTTC.

In this sample, this clonotype turned up many times. Here the CDR3 DNA reads TGCAGCGCCCTAGCGGACTCCTACGAGCAGTACTTC. It is translated as CSALADSYEQYF. This chain links TRBV29-1 with TRBJ2-7; 7 positions match TRBD2. The CDR3 consists of 12 residues. Unmatched junction bases numbered 3, after V lost 7 bases and J lost 0 bases. Germline lookup yields CDR1 SQVTM and CDR2 ANQGSEA.

This clonotype has ten or more counts. This chain joins TRBV28 and TRBJ2-3, with a tentative D call TRBD2 (6 bases). Germline V gives CDR1 MDHEN, CDR2 SYDVKM. CDR3 length equals 14 residues. V shed 6 bases and J shed 6 bases, with 16 bases lying between them. The CDR3 sequence is CASSYRLVKDTQYF. For the CDR3, the DNA is TGTGCCAGCAGCTATCGACTAGTAAAGGATACGCAGTATTTT.

In this sample, this clonotype turned up many times. J is TRBJ1-5 and V is TRBV20-1; D possibly corresponds to TRBD1 (5 bases). The CDR3 is 15 amino acids. Germline CDR1 DFQATT, CDR2 SNEGSKA (reference sequence). Trimming removed 3 bases from V and 2 bases from J, with 14 bases in between. CDR3 sequence: CSASGTFDGNQPQHF. The DNA for the CDR3 is TGCAGTGCTAGCGGGACCTTCGATGGCAATCAGCCCCAGCATTTT.

The gene calls are TRBV20-1 and TRBJ2-1; D may be TRBD2 (5 bases). The germline V gene encodes CDR1 DFQATT and CDR2 SNEGSKA (reference sequence). Trimming cost V 3 bases and J 8 bases, with 8 bases left between them. The CDR3 length is 11 residues. CDR3: CSARMGDEQFF. For the CDR3, the DNA is TGCAGTGCTAGGATGGGAGATGAGCAGTTCTTC.